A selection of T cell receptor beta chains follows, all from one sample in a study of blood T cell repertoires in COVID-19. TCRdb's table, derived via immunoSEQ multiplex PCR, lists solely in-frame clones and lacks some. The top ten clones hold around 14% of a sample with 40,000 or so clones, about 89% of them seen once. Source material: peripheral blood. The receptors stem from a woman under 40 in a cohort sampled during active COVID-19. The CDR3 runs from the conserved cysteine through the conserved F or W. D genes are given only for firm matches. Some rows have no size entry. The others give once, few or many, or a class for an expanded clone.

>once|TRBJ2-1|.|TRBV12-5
CASGSPATGKNEQFF
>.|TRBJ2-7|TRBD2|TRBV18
CASSPRTRGRRIEQYF
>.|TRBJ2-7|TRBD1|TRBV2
CASNTGTGSHEQYF
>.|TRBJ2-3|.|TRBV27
CASSYQGRDTQYF
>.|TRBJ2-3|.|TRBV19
CASSISVDTQYF
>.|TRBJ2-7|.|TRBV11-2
CASSLDYSGFDEQYF
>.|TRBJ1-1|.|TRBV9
CASSQLSGLTEAFF
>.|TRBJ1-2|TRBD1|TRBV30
CAWSLRGRDGYTF
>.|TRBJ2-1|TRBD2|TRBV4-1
CASSSLTSGFPYNEQFF
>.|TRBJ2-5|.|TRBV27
CASSLIQGYQETQYF
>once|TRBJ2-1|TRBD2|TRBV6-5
CASTLAGVRVEQFF
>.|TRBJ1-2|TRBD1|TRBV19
CASSRGTGGLYGYTF
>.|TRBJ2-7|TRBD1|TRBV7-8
CASSARQGGGSYEQYF
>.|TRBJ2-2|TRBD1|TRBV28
CAIRTGGTELFF
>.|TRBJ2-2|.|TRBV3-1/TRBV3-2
CASSQVSVAATGELFF
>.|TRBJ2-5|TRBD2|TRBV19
CASSIDSESLAGGGGTQYF
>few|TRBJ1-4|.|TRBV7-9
CASSWGDEKLFF
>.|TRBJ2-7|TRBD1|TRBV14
CASRLTGDTYEQYF
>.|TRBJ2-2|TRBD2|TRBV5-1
CASSRTSGNTGELFF
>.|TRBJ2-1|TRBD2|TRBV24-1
CATSPPLGEGRDEQFF
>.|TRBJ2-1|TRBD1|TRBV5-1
CASSLEGTGHEQFF
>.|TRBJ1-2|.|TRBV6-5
CASRGGTGYYGYTF
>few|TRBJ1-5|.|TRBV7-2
CASSLTPQVEEPQHF
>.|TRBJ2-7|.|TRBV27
CASSSHLSRRYEQYF
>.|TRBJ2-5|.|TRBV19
CASSIVAWETQYF
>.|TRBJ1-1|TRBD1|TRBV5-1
CASSPGPRGLLDTEAFF
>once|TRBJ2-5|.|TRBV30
CACDLRLAETQYF
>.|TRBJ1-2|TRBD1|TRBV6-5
CASSYVDRWYGYTF
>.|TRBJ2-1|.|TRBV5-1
CASSLGQRFDEQFF
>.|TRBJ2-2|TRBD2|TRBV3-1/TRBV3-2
CASSQDPRTSDKGAMTGELFF
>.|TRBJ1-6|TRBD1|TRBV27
CASSLTRGSYNSPLHF
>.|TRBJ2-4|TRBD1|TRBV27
CASSSHRGRLQYF
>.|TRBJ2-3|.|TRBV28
CASSLGPAGGTDTQYF
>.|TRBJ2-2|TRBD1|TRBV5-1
CASSLVGQGGTGELFF
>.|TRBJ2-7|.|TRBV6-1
CASSPSTSFPYEQYF
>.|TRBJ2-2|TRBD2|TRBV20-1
CSASTSGTGELFF
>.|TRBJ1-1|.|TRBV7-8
CASSVVQGNTEAFF
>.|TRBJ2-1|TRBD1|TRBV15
CATSRGFQGAYNEQFF
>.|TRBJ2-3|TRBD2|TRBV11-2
CASSQGTRGYF
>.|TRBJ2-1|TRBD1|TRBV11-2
CASSLDMARGQDNEQFF
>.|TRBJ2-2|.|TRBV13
CASSLVQGPNTGELFF
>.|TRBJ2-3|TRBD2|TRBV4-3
CASSQDGLAGVTDTQYF
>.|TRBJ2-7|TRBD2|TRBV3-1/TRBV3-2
CASSPSSGSSYEQYF
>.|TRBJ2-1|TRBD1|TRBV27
CASSSLRGDSQFF
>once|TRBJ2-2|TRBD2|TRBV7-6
CASSLATSGSTGELFF
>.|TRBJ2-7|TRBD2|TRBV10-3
CAIRDGTSGIYEQYF
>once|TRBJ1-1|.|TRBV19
CASSISGGDTEAFF
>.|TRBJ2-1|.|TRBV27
CASSPPAESPIEQFF
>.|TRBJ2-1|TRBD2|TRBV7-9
CASSPSALAGIGEQFF
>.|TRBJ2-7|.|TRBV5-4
CASSFQGLNYEQYF